These 2 T cell receptor beta chains were sequenced from one sample in a study of regulatory T cells in long-lasting Graves disease. Time point reported: newly diagnosed GD, antithyroid drugs for less than 3 months. RNA from PBMCs was the source of the TCR library. CDR3-region Arm-PCR and iRepertoire HTBI primers produced the TCR beta libraries. TCRdb re-analysed the multiplex PCR reads in MiXCR, keeping a single row per CDR3 protein. The sample shows 200,000 to 250,000 distinct CDR3 sequences, roughly 20% of them seen only once. This sample also belongs to another study, concerning T cells in Graves' hyperthyroidism and ophthalmopathy.

The sequencing here drew on peripheral blood mononuclear cells (PBMCs), taken at new diagnosis, from a patient treated with antithyroid drugs. The receptor source for this set is a woman aged 25 to 39 with Graves disease.

In this sample, this clonotype turned up a few times. The chain employs TRBV4-1 and TRBJ2-7, with D tentatively TRBD1 (6 bases). Germline-derived CDR1 and CDR2 are MGHRA and YSYEKL. This CDR3 is built from 11 residues. V was cut by 5 bases and J by 10 bases, with 12 bases left in between. The CDR3 loop reads CASSNEGTQYF. The CDR3 nucleotides read TGCGCCAGCAGCAACGAAGGGACACAGTACTTC.

This chain joins TRBV6-5 and TRBJ1-2, with TRBD1 as a possible D gene (6 bases). The CDR3 is 13 residues long. The V end was cut by 4 bases, the J end by 10 bases, with 16 bases between. From germline, CDR1 is MNHEY and CDR2 SVGAGI. The CDR3 is CASSSRAQGPYTF. The CDR3, as DNA: TGTGCCAGCAGTTCGCGAGCACAGGGTCCCTACACCTTC.